The T cell receptor (beta chain) described here comes from a study of CD8+ T cells in alopecia areata. This sample's treatment: oral pan-JAK inhibitor, 5-10 mg twice daily. Those with alopecia areata gave lesional scalp punch biopsies and peripheral blood. In each case, RNA was isolated and then reverse transcribed into cDNA as the sequencing template. Sequencing used immunoSEQ multiplex PCR; TCRdb keeps in-frame clones, though not all of them. This table has 130,000 to 150,000 clones, approximately 85% appearing once. This CDR3 region has 13 residues. Trimming took 6 bases from V and 0 from J, leaving 9 bases between them. Germline CDR1 and CDR2: ENHRY and SYGVKD.

This rearrangement joins TRBV10-3 to TRBJ2-7; D might be TRBD2 (6 bases). This clonotype originated in a human donor with alopecia areata. The material sequenced was CD8+ T cells sorted from blood, taken at week 4, from a patient treated with tofacitinib. The CDR3 sequence is CAIRGDSSYEQYF. CDR3 nucleotide sequence: TGTGCCATCAGAGGGGACTCCTCCTACGAGCAGTACTTC.